This TCR beta chain came from a study of T cell therapy after organ transplantation. Regarding this clone: Its antigen is still unknown.

Using immunoSEQ multiplex PCR, the repertoire was profiled, and TCRdb retains in-frame clones only, with some absent. This sample carries 45,000 to 50,000 clones, about 94% of them seen once, and the ten largest clones take around 3.2%. Drug-resistant or recurrent cytomegalovirus affected these solid-organ transplant recipient patients. Trimming took 4 bases from V and 5 from J; bases not matched to a gene: 6. Germline V gives CDR1 MRHNA, CDR2 SNTAGT. The CDR3 has 16 amino acids. V gene TRBV6-4 combines with J gene TRBJ2-1; TRBD2 aligns across 12 bases. This sequence was found in a human patient who had received a solid organ transplant and had CMV disease. Source: CD8+ T cells from blood, taken before autologous CMV-specific T cell therapy. CDR3 bases: TGTGCCAGCAGTGCCTCCGCTAGCGGGGGGGACAATGAGCAGTTCTTC. It specifies CASSASASGGDNEQFF.